A single sample is the source of the 8 T cell receptor beta chains below, sequenced in a study of Ad26.COV2.S vaccination and SARS-CoV-2 variants. Treatment meaning: 15 to 20 received Ad26.COV2.S at low or high dose, single or two shots; about 5 received placebo; per-sample allocation not given. Specimens were obtained on day 63 following the first vaccine or placebo injection. The protocol was immunoSEQ multiplex PCR, while the TCRdb copy is restricted to in-frame clones and leaves out a portion. The sample shows around 400,000 clones, 75% to 90% of them seen only once. The sequences come from peripheral blood, collected in a trial of Ad26.COV2.S vaccine versus placebo. These receptors came from a person aged 18-65 years who received the Ad26.COV2.S COVID-19 vaccine or a placebo.

The chain recombines TRBV11-2 with TRBJ2-5; D gene unclear. The ends were cut back, 3 bases at V and 7 bases at J, with 21 bases in the middle. This CDR3 region has 16 residues. Per the germline V gene, CDR1 is SGHAT and CDR2 is FQNNGV. This CDR3 is CASSLGGYDGPRTQYF. Here the CDR3 DNA reads TGTGCCAGCAGCTTGGGTGGGTACGACGGCCCGAGGACCCAGTACTTC.

The J gene is TRBJ1-1, the V gene TRBV7-3; D possibly corresponds to TRBD1 (6 bases). CDR1 is SGHTA and CDR2 is FQGTGA in the germline V gene. This CDR3 has 14 residues. V lost 5 bases to trimming and J lost 1 base, with 11 bases between them. CDR3 coding DNA: TGTGCCAGCAGCCCCGGGGGGCCGAACACTGAAGCTTTCTTT. It codes for CASSPGGPNTEAFF.

This chain joins TRBV14 and TRBJ2-5; D is uncertain. This CDR3 has 14 residues. From germline, CDR1 is SGHDN and CDR2 FVKESK. Trimming cost V 4 bases and J 4 bases, with 13 bases left between them. The CDR3 coding sequence is TGTGCCAGCAGCCGATCCCGGGTGGGAGAGACCCAGTACTTC. Translating gives CASSRSRVGETQYF.

This clone was observed a single time. This chain links TRBV9 with TRBJ1-6, with 7 bases lining up with TRBD1. This CDR3 region has 15 residues. Germline CDR1 SGDLS, CDR2 YYNGEE. After removal of 3 bases from V and 3 bases from J, the junction contained 3 bases not matched to a gene. CDR3 nucleotide sequence: TGTGCCAGCAGCGCCCGGGACAGCTATAATTCACCCCTCCACTTT. Amino acids: CASSARDSYNSPLHF.

J is TRBJ1-5 and V is TRBV2, with D maybe TRBD1 (6 bases). V was pared by 6 bases and J by 6 bases, with 15 bases between. The CDR3 contains 14 residues. CDR1 is SNHLY and CDR2 is FYNNEI in the germline V gene. For the CDR3, the DNA is TGTGCCAGCAGAGATACAGGGAGTACTCAGCCCCAGCATTTT. This gives the protein CASRDTGSTQPQHF.

The chain has TRBV27 and TRBJ2-1; TRBD2 matches at 9 bases. Germline V gene lookup returns CDR1 MNHEY and CDR2 SMNVEV (reference sequence). The ends lost 3 bases at V and 11 bases at J; junction bases unmatched: 5. This CDR3 comprises 13 residues. CDR3 sequence: CASSFGPSGKQFF. CDR3 DNA sequence: TGTGCCAGCAGTTTTGGGCCTAGCGGGAAGCAGTTCTTC.

This chain uses TRBV3-1 (or the pseudogene TRBV3-2) with TRBJ2-3, with D tentatively TRBD1 or TRBD2 (5 bases each). The germline CDR1 and CDR2 sequences are LGHDT and YNNKEL (reference sequence). Trimming pared 3 bases from V and 6 bases from J, leaving 16 bases between. The CDR3 runs to 15 residues. CDR3 DNA sequence: TGTGCCAGCAGCCATGGGACCTTAACCCAGGATACGCAGTATTTT. As protein: CASSHGTLTQDTQYF.

CDR3 bases: TGTGCCAGCAGCTTAGTAGGGCTAGCGGGGAACACCGGGGAGCTGTTTTTT. Translated: CASSLVGLAGNTGELFF. The rearrangement uses TRBV7-2 and TRBJ2-2; 8 bases agree with TRBD2. The CDR3 loop spans 17 amino acids. V was pared by 1 base and J by 1 base, with 5 bases of the junction left unmatched. In germline, CDR1 is SGHTA, CDR2 FQGNSA.